The sequence of this T cell receptor beta chain was determined in a study of shared clonotypes between healthy human individuals. The CDR3 is made up of 15 amino acids. Looked up from germline, CDR1 is MNHNS and CDR2 is SASEGT. Trimming removed 7 bases from V and 3 bases from J; junction bases left unmatched: 6. There were only Caucasian adults among the donors, and all lived in Nashville, Tennessee. The assay used deep level. 300 ng DNA, roughly 27,000 T cell genomes, went into unsorted PBMC replicate PCRs. Sequencing was performed with immunoSEQ multiplex PCR; in TCRdb, only in-frame clones are kept and a portion is missing. The sample consists of about 480,000 clones, 75% to 80% of them appearing once.

The gene calls are TRBV6-1 and TRBJ2-1; 10 nucleotides agree with TRBD2. Input material: PBMCs. This TCR came from a woman aged 40 to 50 in good health. Some clones in this sample may be carry-over from other donors' samples. The DNA for the CDR3 is TGTGCCAGCATTATTGGACTAGCGGACTACAATGAGCAGTTCTTC. Its protein is CASIIGLADYNEQFF.